The 23 T cell receptor beta chains reported below all come from one sample, sequenced in a study of T cell responses to AZD1222 COVID-19 vaccine. TCRdb keeps only in-frame clones here, not all; method: immunoSEQ multiplex PCR. The data show 120,000 or so clones, 75% to 90% seen once. This sample comprised peripheral blood, obtained on day 0 of AZD1222 vaccination. These receptors were obtained from an adult in good health.

The chain combines TRBV7-9 with TRBJ1-5; unclear D gene. The CDR3 has 15 residues. The V end lost 0 bases, the J end lost 7 bases, and 13 bases lay between the germline ends. CDR1 and CDR2 from the germline V gene are SEHNR and FQNEAQ (reference sequence). The CDR3 protein is CASSLAGSPPQPQHF. The CDR3 DNA is TGTGCCAGCAGCTTAGCGGGATCGCCCCCCCAGCCCCAGCATTTT.

The chain joins TRBV5-5 to TRBJ2-7, with a tentative D call TRBD2 (7 bases). There are 15 residues in the CDR3. V lost 6 bases and J 2 bases, leaving 18 bases between the germline ends. Germline values: CDR1 SGHKS, CDR2 YYEKEE (reference sequence). In nucleotides, the CDR3 is TGTGCCAGCACCCCAGGGGCGGGAGTAACCTACGAGCAGTACTTC. Its protein is CASTPGAGVTYEQYF.

This chain links TRBV19 with TRBJ1-6, with D unresolved. The CDR3 length is 18 residues. Trimming shortened V by 0 bases and J by 8 bases, and 20 bases separated the two germline ends. Germline values: CDR1 LNHDA, CDR2 SQIVND (reference sequence). CDR3 bases: TGTGCCAGTAGTATAGATCTCGAGCGGGGTGGACGTGATTCACCCCTCCACTTT. It is translated as CASSIDLERGGRDSPLHF.

The chain couples TRBV5-1 to TRBJ1-3, with 7 bases matching TRBD1. The CDR3 loop spans 16 amino acids. Losses at the gene ends were 4 bases for V and 0 bases for J; bases not matched to a gene: 7. Germline loops: CDR1 SGHRS, CDR2 YFSETQ. The CDR3 DNA reads TGCGCCAGCAGCCCAACAGGGACAGCCTCTGGAAACACCATATATTTT. The encoded protein is CASSPTGTASGNTIYF.

The chain couples TRBV27 to TRBJ1-6; weak D call: TRBD1 (5 bases). The CDR3 sequence is 13 residues long. The germline V and J ends were trimmed by 4 bases and 7 bases, with 8 bases remaining between them. CDR1 and CDR2 (germline): MNHEY, SMNVEV (reference sequence). The CDR3: CASSYRTNSPLHF. The DNA of the CDR3 is TGTGCCAGCAGTTATAGGACAAATTCACCCCTCCACTTT.

The chain couples TRBV11-2 to TRBJ1-1; the D is unclear. The CDR3 has 12 residues. From germline, CDR1 is SGHAT and CDR2 FQNNGV. V lost 4 bases, J lost 11 bases, and 14 bases lay in between. The DNA for the CDR3 is TGTGCCAGCAGCTCCTCTCTCCCGGGGGCTTTCTTT. Protein sequence: CASSSSLPGAFF. Supplemented by reference TRBV11-2 and TRBJ1-1, the full variable domain reads EAGVAQSPRYKIIEKRQSVAFWCNPISGHATLYWYQQILGQGPKLLIQFQNNGVVDDSQLPKDRFSAERLKGVDSTLKIQPAKLEDSAVYLCASSSSLPGAFFGQGTRLTVV.

V usage is TRBV5-8 and J usage is TRBJ2-7; 7 bases agree with TRBD2. The V gene's germline CDR1 is SGHTS and CDR2 YDEGEE. With 0 bases clipped from V and 7 bases from J, the junction kept 1 base outside the gene matches. The CDR3 length is 12 residues. DNA for the CDR3: TGTGCCAGCAGCTTGGCCGGGGGGGAGCAGTACTTC. It encodes CASSLAGGEQYF.

The genes are TRBV5-8 and TRBJ1-6; D unclear. The ends were cut back, 4 bases at V and 6 bases at J, with 11 bases in the middle. The CDR3 is 14 residues long. Germline loops: CDR1 SGHTS, CDR2 YDEGEE. CDR3 loop: CASSRTVVNSPLHF. The CDR3 DNA follows: TGTGCCAGCAGCCGGACCGTTGTTAATTCACCCCTCCACTTT.

V is TRBV11-3 and J is TRBJ1-6; D is unresolved. The CDR3 is 13 amino acids. Trimming stripped 2 bases from V and 3 bases from J, with 2 bases between. Germline V gives CDR1 SGHNT, CDR2 YENEEA. This CDR3 is CASSLHYNSPLHF. CDR3 coding DNA: TGTGCCAGCAGCTTACACTATAATTCACCCCTCCACTTT.

V is TRBV19 and J is TRBJ1-1; tentatively, D is TRBD1 (5 bases). The V end lost 7 bases, the J end lost 0 bases, and 15 bases lay between the germline ends. The CDR3 loop spans 15 amino acids. Germline V gene data show CDR1 as LNHDA and CDR2 as SQIVND (reference sequence). CDR3 nucleotide sequence: TGTGCCAGTATCGTAAGGCCAGGGATGAACACTGAAGCTTTCTTT. Amino acid sequence: CASIVRPGMNTEAFF.

The chain recombines TRBV11-2 with TRBJ2-7, with D unclear. This CDR3 is 14 amino acids long. The V end lost 2 bases, the J end lost 1 base, and 9 bases lay between the germline ends. Per germline, CDR1 SGHAT and CDR2 FQNNGV. The CDR3 sequence: CASSLTPISYEQYF. DNA for the CDR3: TGTGCCAGCAGCTTAACTCCGATATCCTACGAGCAGTACTTC. The variable domain in full, completed from reference TRBV11-2 and TRBJ2-7, reads EAGVAQSPRYKIIEKRQSVAFWCNPISGHATLYWYQQILGQGPKLLIQFQNNGVVDDSQLPKDRFSAERLKGVDSTLKIQPAKLEDSAVYLCASSLTPISYEQYFGPGTRLTVT.

The V call is TRBV6-5, the J call TRBJ1-6; weak D call: TRBD1 (5 bases). V dropped 7 bases and J dropped 7 bases, with 8 bases sitting between them. Per the germline V gene, CDR1 is MNHEY and CDR2 is SVGAGI. This CDR3 spans 12 amino acids. As DNA, the CDR3 is TGTGCCAGCACCGGGGGAAATTCACCCCTCCACTTT. Protein product: CASTGGNSPLHF.

This sequence joins TRBV27 and TRBJ1-1, with 7 bases lining up with TRBD1. With V trimmed by 6 bases and J by 1 base, 2 bases remained unmatched. CDR1 is MNHEY, CDR2 SMNVEV, per germline (reference sequence). The CDR3 consists of 13 residues. This CDR3 is CASRDRTNTEAFF. In nucleotides, the CDR3 is TGTGCCAGCAGGGACAGGACGAACACTGAAGCTTTCTTT.

The genes are TRBV6-5 and TRBJ1-3, with no clear D. CDR3 length: 16 amino acids. Germline V gene sequence: CDR1 MNHEY, CDR2 SVGAGI. V was trimmed by 0 bases and J by 0 bases, leaving 9 bases between them. The CDR3 is CASSYSFWSSGNTIYF. The CDR3 bases are TGTGCCAGCAGTTACTCGTTCTGGAGCTCTGGAAACACCATATATTTT.

This clone was recorded only once. This chain joins TRBV2 and TRBJ2-1; 10 bases are shared with TRBD2. Trimming took 2 bases from V and 6 from J; bases not matched to a gene: 4. The CDR3 has 15 residues. Germline assignment: CDR1 SNHLY and CDR2 FYNNEI. In nucleotides, the CDR3 is TGTGCCAGCAGTGAAATAGCGGGGGGCGTCAATGAGCAGTTCTTC. This gives the protein CASSEIAGGVNEQFF.

The chain joins TRBV7-9 to TRBJ1-4; the D is unclear. CDR3 length: 13 amino acids. The germline gives CDR1 SEHNR, CDR2 FQNEAQ (reference sequence). V lost 5 bases and J lost 8, with 12 bases in between. CDR3 loop: CASSKGPEEKLFF. CDR3 nucleotides: TGTGCCAGCAGCAAAGGACCAGAAGAAAAACTGTTTTTT. The full variable domain, its missing parts supplied by reference TRBV7-9 and TRBJ1-4, is DTGVSQNPRHKITKRGQNVTFRCDPISEHNRLYWYRQTLGQGPEFLTYFQNEAQLEKSRLLSDRFSAERPKGSFSTLEIQRTEQGDSAMYLCASSKGPEEKLFFGSGTQLSVL.

A single count supports this clone. J is TRBJ2-1 and V is TRBV15, with D tentatively TRBD1 or TRBD2 (5 bases each). V shed 0 bases and J shed 6 bases, with 9 bases lying between them. The CDR3 consists of 14 residues. Germline loops: CDR1 LNHNV, CDR2 YYDKDF (reference sequence). The CDR3 DNA sequence: TGTGCCACCAGCAGAGAAGGGGACGGCAATGAGCAGTTCTTC. This codes for CATSREGDGNEQFF.

The CDR3 region is CASSDSGGWNEQFF. In DNA, the CDR3 is TGTGCCAGCAGTGACTCGGGCGGGTGGAATGAGCAGTTCTTC. The J gene is TRBJ2-1, the V gene TRBV6-4; D may be TRBD2 (5 bases). Germline lookup yields CDR1 MRHNA and CDR2 SNTAGT. This CDR3 is built from 14 residues. The V end lost 0 bases, the J end lost 7 bases, and 10 bases lay between the germline ends.

In this sample, this clone turned up a few times. The chain couples TRBV3-1 (or the pseudogene TRBV3-2) to TRBJ2-7; TRBD2 aligns across 7 bases. The CDR3 consists of 15 residues. The V gene end was trimmed by 1 base and the J gene end by 2 bases; junction bases not matched to a gene: 5. Germline assignment: CDR1 LGHDT and CDR2 YNNKEL (reference sequence). This CDR3 is CASSQGSGFAYEQYF. CDR3 nucleotide sequence: TGTGCCAGCAGCCAAGGTAGCGGGTTCGCCTACGAGCAGTACTTC.

The chain uses TRBV5-8 and TRBJ2-1; the match to TRBD2 covers 14 bases. This CDR3 contains 17 residues. J was trimmed by 8 bases and V by 0 bases; bases with no gene match: 7. Germline lookup yields CDR1 SGHTS and CDR2 YDEGEE. Here the CDR3 reads CASSLGLAGGLGDEQFF. CDR3 in DNA: TGTGCCAGCAGCTTGGGACTAGCGGGAGGGCTTGGGGATGAGCAGTTCTTC.

J is TRBJ2-5 and V is TRBV11-3; 8 positions agree with TRBD1. Germline values: CDR1 SGHNT, CDR2 YENEEA. V lost 2 bases to trimming and J lost 4 bases; unmatched junction nucleotides: 3. The CDR3 has 14 amino acids. This CDR3 is CASSLPGQAETQYF. DNA for the CDR3: TGTGCCAGCAGCTTACCGGGACAGGCAGAGACCCAGTACTTC.

The chain recombines TRBV6-5 with TRBJ1-5; D gene ambiguous. The germline CDR1 and CDR2 sequences are MNHEY and SVGAGI. The CDR3 has 12 amino acids. The ends were cut back, 8 bases at V and 1 base at J, with 6 bases in the middle. CDR3 bases: TGTGCCAGCTCGGGGAGCAATCAGCCCCAGCATTTT. Protein sequence: CASSGSNQPQHF.

The rearrangement joins TRBV5-1 to TRBJ1-1; no reliable D call. Germline values: CDR1 SGHRS, CDR2 YFSETQ. The CDR3 length is 14 residues. Between the trimmed V and J ends, which lost 3 bases and 4 bases, there was a span of 13 bases. The CDR3 spells CASSSPDGVTEAFF. Written as DNA, the CDR3 is TGCGCCAGCAGCTCCCCGGACGGAGTCACTGAAGCTTTCTTT.